This TCR beta chain comes out of a study of molecular identifiers for immune sequencing clone quantification. There are 15 residues in the CDR3. The J segment lost 0 bases and the V segment lost 5 bases, leaving 3 bases of the junction unmatched. The germline gives CDR1 LGHNA, CDR2 YSLEER. Points from the study as a whole: It was shown that clones above 20 RNA copies held over 99% of effector molecules, but under 1% in naive cells.

Using its own MiXCR run on the PCR reads, TCRdb lists one record per CDR3 protein. The sample yields about 510,000 distinct CDR3 sequences, 20% to 25% seen once. This clonotype was seen many times. Its antigen is currently unknown. The sample consisted of naive CD8+ T cells from blood, with Jurkat cell RNA spiked in. This sample's subset: FACS-sorted CD8+CD4-CCR7+CD45RA+ naive T cells. The rearrangement links TRBV4-3 to TRBJ2-7, with TRBD1 matching over 11 bases. This clonotype was obtained from a human donor in good health. Some libraries in this study had Jurkat cell RNA spiked in. The CDR3 here is CASSSGTGGSYEQYF. CDR3 nucleotide sequence: TGCGCCAGCAGCTCCGGGACAGGGGGCTCCTACGAGCAGTACTTC.